The T cell receptor (beta chain) under discussion was sequenced for a study of blood T cell repertoires in COVID-19. Study at large: Collection of acute and convalescent COVID-19 samples took place in the United States, Italy and Spain. The cDNA or gDNA used as material had been derived from T cells, B-cell-depleted T cells, or PBMCs.

Sequencing used immunoSEQ multiplex PCR; TCRdb keeps in-frame clones, though not all of them. The repertoire holds about 200,000 clones, with 89% as singletons. This clone was observed once. Germline assignment: CDR1 MNHEY and CDR2 SMNVEV (reference sequence). The CDR3 contains 15 residues. The V gene end was trimmed by 5 bases and the J gene end by 1 base; junction bases not matched to a gene: 6. The receptor comes from a woman younger than 30 who had recovered from COVID-19. The chain uses TRBV27 and TRBJ2-5; 8 bases map to TRBD2. Sequencing was performed on PBMCs or T cells enriched from blood (not recorded which). CDR3 sequence: CASSTLSGGQETQYF. CDR3 DNA: TGTGCCAGCAGTACGCTCAGCGGGGGCCAAGAGACCCAGTACTTC.